These 23 T cell receptor beta chains were all obtained from the same sample, sequenced in a study of shared clonotypes between healthy human individuals. Libraries were prepared by immunoSEQ multiplex PCR; TCRdb keeps only in-frame clonotypes and omits some of them. The profile covers approximately 1,500,000 clones, with nearly 99% appearing a single time and about 0.45% taken by the ten largest. Sequencing was performed on naive CD4+ T cells sorted from blood. Sample subset: CD45RA+ positively selected. These receptors came from a man between 25 and 39 years old in good health.

The chain recombines TRBV2 with TRBJ2-1; 7 bases agree with TRBD2. The V gene end was trimmed by 5 bases and the J gene end by 5 bases; junction bases not matched to a gene: 9. This CDR3 spans 15 amino acids. From germline, CDR1 is SNHLY and CDR2 FYNNEI. The CDR3 DNA reads as TGTGCCAGCAGTACAGGCCGGGACTACCACAATGAGCAGTTCTTC. Translation gives CASSTGRDYHNEQFF. Full variable domain (outside the CDR3, taken from reference TRBV2 and TRBJ2-1): EPEVTQTPSHQVTQMGQEVILRCVPISNHLYFYWYRQILGQKVEFLVSFYNNEISEKSEIFDDQFSVERPDGSNFTLKIRSTKLEDSAMYFCASSTGRDYHNEQFFGPGTRLTVL.

The V and J genes are TRBV29-1 and TRBJ2-3; tentative D call: TRBD2 (5 bases). Looked up from germline, CDR1 is SQVTM and CDR2 is ANQGSEA. Trimming removed 7 bases at V and 2 bases at J, with 13 bases between. The CDR3 loop spans 13 amino acids. Here the CDR3 reads CSARAAATDTQYF. DNA of the CDR3: TGCAGCGCCAGAGCGGCGGCCACAGATACGCAGTATTTT.

The CDR3 here is CASNPNAYEQYF. In nucleotides, the CDR3 is TGCGCCAGCAATCCAAACGCCTACGAGCAGTACTTC. The rearrangement joins TRBV10-2 to TRBJ2-7, with D unresolved. The V gene's germline CDR1 is WSHSY and CDR2 SAAADI. Trimming left V 7 bases short and J 2 bases short, with 9 bases between. This CDR3 region has 12 residues.

The chain has TRBV29-1 and TRBJ2-1, with TRBD2 as a possible D gene (6 bases). The CDR3 has 14 residues. V lost 4 bases and J lost 9, with 19 bases in between. Germline assignment: CDR1 SQVTM and CDR2 ANQGSEA. CDR3 sequence reads: CSVVAVPPWGEQFF. The CDR3, as DNA: TGCAGCGTTGTAGCGGTACCCCCATGGGGTGAGCAGTTCTTC.

The chain has TRBV16 and TRBJ1-2, with unresolved D. The CDR3 runs to 12 residues. Between the trimmed V and J ends, which lost 1 base and 6 bases, there was a span of 6 bases. Germline V lookup: CDR1 KGHSY, CDR2 FQNENV. CDR3 sequence reads: CASSQFSNGYTF. CDR3 in DNA: TGTGCCAGCAGCCAATTTTCAAATGGCTACACCTTC.

To note about this clone: The sample holds other DNA sequences that translate to the same CDR3. The chain combines TRBV7-9 with TRBJ2-7; weak D call: TRBD1 (6 bases). The CDR3 consists of 13 residues. Looked up from germline, CDR1 is SEHNR and CDR2 is FQNEAQ (reference sequence). V dropped 5 bases and J dropped 1 base, with 9 bases sitting between them. CDR3 sequence reads: CASSLRGSYEQYF. For the CDR3, the DNA is TGTGCCAGCAGCCTAAGGGGGTCCTACGAGCAGTACTTC.

This sequence joins TRBV10-3 and TRBJ2-5; D is unclear. Germline V gives CDR1 ENHRY, CDR2 SYGVKD. This CDR3 is 14 amino acids long. V was pared by 1 base and J by 4 bases, with 10 bases between. The CDR3 region has the DNA TGTGCCATCAGTGAGTTTGGATTTGGAGAGACCCAGTACTTC. Its translation is CAISEFGFGETQYF.

This rearrangement joins TRBV23-1 to TRBJ2-3; 8 positions match TRBD1. TRBV23-1 is recorded as an ORF, its role being uncertain. The CDR3 totals 14 residues. Trimming took 8 bases from V and 5 from J; bases not matched to a gene: 9. The CDR3 DNA sequence: TGCGCCAGCGGAAGACAGGGGTTGGGAGATACGCAGTATTTT. Encoded protein: CASGRQGLGDTQYF.

V gene TRBV5-4 combines with J gene TRBJ1-1, with TRBD1 matching over 7 bases. The CDR3 runs 13 residues. Looked up from germline, CDR1 is SGHNT and CDR2 is YYREEE (reference sequence). V gave up 5 bases and J gave up 1 base; unmatched junction bases: 2. CDR3 sequence reads: CASRHRGNTEAFF. For the CDR3, the DNA is TGTGCCAGCAGACACAGGGGGAACACTGAAGCTTTCTTT.

This rearrangement joins TRBV7-9 to TRBJ1-2; D not certain. The CDR3 length is 14 residues. Germline V lookup: CDR1 SEHNR, CDR2 FQNEAQ (reference sequence). The ends were cut back, 6 bases at V and 8 bases at J, with 19 bases in the middle. This chain's CDR3 is CASSRRAALEGYTF. The CDR3 nucleotides read TGTGCCAGCAGTCGCCGGGCCGCCTTGGAGGGCTACACCTTC.

The chain carries TRBV7-9 and TRBJ2-7; tentative D call: TRBD2 (6 bases). Between the trimmed V and J ends, which lost 1 base and 1 base, there was a span of 11 bases. Germline lookup yields CDR1 SEHNR and CDR2 FQNEAQ (reference sequence). This CDR3 has 15 amino acids. The CDR3 DNA reads as TGTGCCAGCAGCTTAGTTCGGGGGACTTCCTACGAGCAGTACTTC. Residues: CASSLVRGTSYEQYF.

The chain carries TRBV5-1 and TRBJ1-1, with D unclear. The CDR3 has 15 residues. The V end lost 4 bases, the J end lost 3 bases, and 16 bases lay between the germline ends. The V gene's germline CDR1 is SGHRS and CDR2 YFSETQ. The CDR3 DNA follows: TGCGCCAGCAGCCCACCTGAGAAGGGCCACACTGAAGCTTTCTTT. Amino acid sequence: CASSPPEKGHTEAFF.

On this clone itself: Other DNA sequences within the sample encode an identical CDR3. The V gene is TRBV7-2, the J gene TRBJ1-5, with 7 bases matching TRBD1. CDR3 length equals 14 residues. Germline V gene data show CDR1 as SGHTA and CDR2 as FQGNSA. Trimming at V came to 5 bases and at J to 6 bases, leaving 7 bases not matched to a gene. CDR3 sequence: CASSLRQGGQPQHF. CDR3 in DNA: TGTGCCAGCAGCCTGAGACAGGGTGGTCAGCCCCAGCATTTT. The entire variable domain, with the rest obtained from reference TRBV7-2 and TRBJ1-5, is as follows: GAGVSQSPSNKVTEKGKDVELRCDPISGHTALYWYRQSLGQGLEFLIYFQGNSAPDKSGLPSDRFSAERTGGSVSTLTIQRTQQEDSAVYLCASSLRQGGQPQHFGDGTRLSIL.

The chain links TRBV2 to TRBJ2-5; the D gene could be TRBD1 or TRBD2 (6 bases each). In germline, CDR1 is SNHLY, CDR2 FYNNEI. V was shortened by 7 bases and J by 5 bases, with 11 bases between the two germline ends. CDR3 length: 12 amino acids. CDR3 amino acids: CASMGGDETQYF. The CDR3 nucleotides read TGTGCCAGCATGGGGGGCGATGAGACCCAGTACTTC.

The gene calls are TRBV2 and TRBJ2-5; 11 bases are shared with TRBD2. CDR1 is SNHLY and CDR2 is FYNNEI in the germline V gene. The CDR3 sequence is 15 residues long. J was trimmed by 5 bases and V by 7 bases; bases with no gene match: 9. The CDR3 DNA follows: TGTGCCAGCACAAGGACTAGCGGGTCCGGTGAGACCCAGTACTTC. It translates to CASTRTSGSGETQYF.

The rearrangement uses TRBV15 and TRBJ2-5; possibly TRBD1 or TRBD2 for D (6 bases each). The CDR3 consists of 12 residues. Between the trimmed V and J ends, which lost 6 bases and 5 bases, there was a span of 10 bases. Germline V CDR1 and CDR2: LNHNV, YYDKDF (reference sequence). DNA for the CDR3: TGTGCCACCAGGCTAGGGGGGGAGACCCAGTACTTC. Translating gives CATRLGGETQYF. The full variable domain, with the rest looked up from reference TRBV15 and TRBJ2-5, is DAMVIQNPRYQVTQFGKPVTLSCSQTLNHNVMYWYQQKSSQAPKLLFHYYDKDFNNEADTPDNFQSRRPNTSFCFLDIRSPGLGDTAMYLCATRLGGETQYFGPGTRLLVL.

V usage is TRBV4-3 and J usage is TRBJ2-2, with D possibly matching TRBD1 (5 bases). This CDR3 is 15 amino acids long. CDR1 is LGHNA and CDR2 is YSLEER in the germline V gene. V was shortened by 6 bases and J by 4 bases, with 15 bases between the two germline ends. In nucleotides, the CDR3 is TGCGCCAGCAGACCCAGGGTATCGTTCACCGGGGAGCTGTTTTTT. It yields the protein CASRPRVSFTGELFF.

The chain is built from TRBV4-1 and TRBJ2-1, with 10 bases identical to TRBD1. Trimming cost V 4 bases and J 6 bases; bases outside gene matches: 6. CDR3 length: 15 amino acids. CDR1 and CDR2 from the germline V gene are MGHRA and YSYEKL. The CDR3 is CASSRGQGNGNEQFF. The CDR3, as DNA: TGCGCCAGCAGCCGGGGACAGGGGAACGGCAATGAGCAGTTCTTC.

The chain uses TRBV18 and TRBJ2-5; D not resolved. V gave up 5 bases and J gave up 1 base, with 8 bases separating them. The germline gives CDR1 KGHSH, CDR2 LQKENI. This CDR3 has 13 amino acids. The CDR3 DNA sequence: TGTGCCAGCTCATCTCCAGGCCAAGAGACCCAGTACTTC. Translating it yields CASSSPGQETQYF.

The gene calls are TRBV13 and TRBJ1-1; D not certain. Germline-derived CDR1 and CDR2 are PRHDT and FYEKMQ (reference sequence). V was pared by 1 base and J by 1 base, with 13 bases between. The CDR3 is 16 residues long. This chain's CDR3 is CASSLVSPLQNTEAFF. DNA for the CDR3: TGTGCCAGCAGCTTAGTGTCGCCCCTTCAGAACACTGAAGCTTTCTTT.

The J gene is TRBJ2-7, the V gene TRBV5-1; 14 nucleotides line up with TRBD2. This CDR3 spans 16 amino acids. After removal of 4 bases from V and 3 bases from J, the junction contained 6 bases not matched to a gene. Germline lookup yields CDR1 SGHRS and CDR2 YFSETQ. The CDR3 is CASSPGLAGVYYEQYF. In nucleotides, the CDR3 is TGCGCCAGCAGCCCGGGACTAGCGGGAGTTTACTACGAGCAGTACTTC.

The V call is TRBV28, the J call TRBJ2-6; D gene ambiguous. The CDR3 runs to 17 residues. V was shortened by 5 bases and J by 7 bases, with 21 bases between the two germline ends. Germline V gene lookup returns CDR1 MDHEN and CDR2 SYDVKM. In DNA form, the CDR3 reads TGTGCCAGCAGTCTCCCGGGCTTCCAACGTACAGCCAACGTCCTGACTTTC. Translated, it gives CASSLPGFQRTANVLTF.

The chain uses TRBV18 and TRBJ2-1, with D tentatively TRBD2 (6 bases). Trimming removed 5 bases from V and 5 bases from J, with 16 bases in between. The CDR3 length is 15 residues. CDR1 is KGHSH, CDR2 LQKENI, per germline. This CDR3 is CASSAAGLPHNEQFF. The CDR3 DNA reads as TGTGCCAGCTCAGCTGCGGGACTTCCCCACAATGAGCAGTTCTTC.